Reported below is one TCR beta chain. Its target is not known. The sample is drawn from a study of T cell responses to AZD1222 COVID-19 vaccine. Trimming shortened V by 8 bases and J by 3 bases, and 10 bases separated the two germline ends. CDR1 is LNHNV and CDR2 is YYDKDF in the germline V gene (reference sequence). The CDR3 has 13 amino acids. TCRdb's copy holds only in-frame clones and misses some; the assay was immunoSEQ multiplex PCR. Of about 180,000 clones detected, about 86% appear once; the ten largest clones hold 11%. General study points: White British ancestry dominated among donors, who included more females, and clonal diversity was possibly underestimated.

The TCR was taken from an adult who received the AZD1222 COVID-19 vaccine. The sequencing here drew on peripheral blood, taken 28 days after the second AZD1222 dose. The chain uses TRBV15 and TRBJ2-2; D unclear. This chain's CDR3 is CATSDFYTGELFF. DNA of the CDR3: TGTGCCACCTCCGACTTTTACACCGGGGAGCTGTTTTTT.